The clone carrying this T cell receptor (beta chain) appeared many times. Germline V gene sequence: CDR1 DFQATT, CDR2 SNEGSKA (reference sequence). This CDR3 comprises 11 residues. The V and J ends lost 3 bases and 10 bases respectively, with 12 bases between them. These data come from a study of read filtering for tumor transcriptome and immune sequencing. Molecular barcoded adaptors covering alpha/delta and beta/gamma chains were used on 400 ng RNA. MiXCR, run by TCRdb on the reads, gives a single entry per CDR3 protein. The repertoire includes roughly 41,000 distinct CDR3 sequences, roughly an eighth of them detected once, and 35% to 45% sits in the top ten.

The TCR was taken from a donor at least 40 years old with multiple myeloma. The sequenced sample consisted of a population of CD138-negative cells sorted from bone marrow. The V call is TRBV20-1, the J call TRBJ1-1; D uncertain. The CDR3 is CSASPTRGAFF. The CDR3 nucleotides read TGCAGTGCTAGCCCTACCCGTGGAGCTTTCTTT.